Below, 16 T cell receptor beta chains from the same sample are listed, as sequenced in a study of T-cell memory formation after mild COVID-19 (TCRdb year 2021). The library was generated by 5' RACE. Sequencing was performed on an Illumina NovaSeq 6000. TCRdb redid the processing of the public reads, applying fastp at Q25 and MiXCR, and retained in-frame beta chains. A single entry per CDR3 protein holds the most common genes and DNA from its merged rows. The sample has fewer than 550,000 distinct CDR3 sequences on record, 20% of them singletons. The leading ten clones occupy approximately 8.1% of the sample. Sequenced material: PBMCs or a T cell subset sorted from them (not recorded which). The receptors here all came from an adult woman who had mild COVID-19 (a few samples of this study predate the infection). The sample titles of this study are shuffled in the database, so cell type and time point are left out; the donor was told from shared clones.

The chain couples TRBV18 to TRBJ1-2; TRBD1 is a possible D gene (5 bases). The CDR3 runs to 15 residues. Germline V gene lookup returns CDR1 KGHSH and CDR2 LQKENI. The germline V and J ends were trimmed by 0 bases and 2 bases, with 10 bases remaining between them. The CDR3 region is CASSPPAGSNYGYTF. The CDR3 bases are TGTGCCAGCTCACCACCGGCAGGGTCGAACTATGGCTACACCTTC. The entire variable domain, with the rest obtained from reference TRBV18 and TRBJ1-2, is as follows: NAGVMQNPRHLVRRRGQEARLRCSPMKGHSHVYWYRQLPEEGLKFMVYLQKENIIDESGMPKERFSAEFPKEGPSILRIQQVVRGDSAAYFCASSPPAGSNYGYTFGSGTRLTVV.

This clonotype has a handful of counts. The J gene is TRBJ2-5, the V gene TRBV2; the D is unclear. Trimming pared 6 bases from V and 5 bases from J, leaving 10 bases between. The CDR3 covers 12 residues. Germline V gene sequence: CDR1 SNHLY, CDR2 FYNNEI. The CDR3 coding sequence is TGTGCCAGCAGCCCTTCGACGGAGACCCAGTACTTC. It is translated as CASSPSTETQYF.

This clonotype was detected a few times. The genes are TRBV28 and TRBJ2-5; TRBD1 agrees at 7 bases. J gave up 5 bases and V 8 bases, and 11 bases lay outside the gene matches. Looked up from germline, CDR1 is MDHEN and CDR2 is SYDVKM. This CDR3 is 14 amino acids long. This chain's CDR3 is CASAEGARLETQYF. DNA for the CDR3: TGTGCCAGCGCCGAGGGGGCGCGACTTGAGACCCAGTACTTC.

V usage is TRBV27 and J usage is TRBJ1-1; weak D call: TRBD1 (5 bases). This CDR3 is built from 14 residues. Trimming removed 3 bases at V and 4 bases at J, with 12 bases between. Germline values: CDR1 MNHEY, CDR2 SMNVEV (reference sequence). The CDR3 here is CASSLGVGSTEAFF. The CDR3 nucleotides are TGTGCCAGCAGTTTGGGGGTCGGGAGCACTGAAGCTTTCTTT.

Only one count was recorded for this clonotype. The chain carries TRBV7-9 and TRBJ1-5; tentatively, D is TRBD1 (5 bases). V lost 5 bases, J lost 5 bases, and 13 bases lay in between. Per germline, CDR1 SEHNR and CDR2 FQNEAQ (reference sequence). This CDR3 spans 14 amino acids. DNA for the CDR3: TGTGCCAGCAGCCTGGGGGGTATTGATCAGCCCCAGCATTTT. Residues: CASSLGGIDQPQHF.

The chain carries TRBV9 and TRBJ1-2; 9 bases fit TRBD1. V was pared by 3 bases and J by 9 bases, with 9 bases of the junction left unmatched. The CDR3 extends over 14 amino acids. From germline, CDR1 is SGDLS and CDR2 YYNGEE. The CDR3 DNA follows: TGTGCCAGCAGCGCATCCGGGACAGGGCTGAGCTACACCTTC. Translated, it gives CASSASGTGLSYTF. Based on the CDR3 plus reference TRBV9 and TRBJ1-2, the full variable domain is DSGVTQTPKHLITATGQRVTLRCSPRSGDLSVYWYQQSLDQGLQFLIQYYNGEERAKGNILERFSAQQFPDLHSELNLSSLELGDSALYFCASSASGTGLSYTFGSGTRLTVV.

This clonotype was recorded a few times. The V and J genes are TRBV7-2 and TRBJ2-3; D gene ambiguous. V was clipped by 3 bases and J by 0 bases, with 7 bases between them. The CDR3 has 14 amino acids. The germline V gene encodes CDR1 SGHTA and CDR2 FQGNSA. The CDR3, as DNA: TGTGCCAGCAGCTTCGCGCCTAGCACAGATACGCAGTATTTT. Its protein product is CASSFAPSTDTQYF. Drawing the rest from reference TRBV7-2 and TRBJ2-3, the complete variable domain is GAGVSQSPSNKVTEKGKDVELRCDPISGHTALYWYRQSLGQGLEFLIYFQGNSAPDKSGLPSDRFSAERTGGSVSTLTIQRTQQEDSAVYLCASSFAPSTDTQYFGPGTRLTVL.

The DNA of the CDR3 is TGTGCCAGCAGCTTAGAGGGGAGACAGTACGAGCAGTACTTC. Its protein is CASSLEGRQYEQYF. V gene TRBV13 combines with J gene TRBJ2-7, with D perhaps TRBD1 or TRBD2 (5 bases each). The CDR3 runs to 14 residues. Trimming removed 1 base at V and 4 bases at J, with 11 bases between. Germline V CDR1 and CDR2: PRHDT, FYEKMQ (reference sequence).

In its sample, this clonotype was seen a few times. The chain joins TRBV5-1 to TRBJ1-4, with D perhaps matching TRBD1 (6 bases). CDR1 and CDR2 (germline): SGHRS, YFSETQ. Trimming removed 3 bases from V and 3 bases from J, with 9 bases in between. The CDR3 covers 14 residues. As DNA, the CDR3 is TGCGCCAGCAGCTCAGGGGAGGCTAATGAAAAACTGTTTTTT. It encodes CASSSGEANEKLFF.

This clonotype has a handful of counts. Germline and junction disagree at one end, which may indicate a read error. The chain employs TRBV4-1 and TRBJ2-5; D unclear. Germline V gene data show CDR1 as MGHRA and CDR2 as YSYEKL. This CDR3 has 16 residues. CDR3: CASSHGGDSYQETQCF. DNA for the CDR3: TGCGCCAGCAGCCATGGCGGAGACTCGTACCAAGAGACCCAGTGCTTC.

The chain couples TRBV5-1 to TRBJ1-1; D unresolved. The germline CDR1 and CDR2 sequences are SGHRS and YFSETQ. The CDR3 has 14 residues. The V end lost 2 bases, the J end lost 5 bases, and 13 bases lay between the germline ends. The CDR3 DNA sequence: TGCGCCAGCAGCTTCACCCCGGGTCGGACTGAAGCTTTCTTT. It is translated as CASSFTPGRTEAFF.

The sample holds one count of this clonotype. This chain uses TRBV15 with TRBJ2-7, with 7 bases fitting TRBD1. The CDR3 length is 17 residues. Germline-derived CDR1 and CDR2 are LNHNV and YYDKDF (reference sequence). V trimming: 0 bases; J trimming: 2 bases; junction bases outside the gene matches: 10. The CDR3 loop reads CATSRDFRPGTAYEQYF. CDR3 coding DNA: TGTGCCACCAGCAGAGATTTTAGACCCGGGACAGCCTACGAGCAGTACTTC.

This chain joins TRBV25-1 and TRBJ2-7; TRBD1 agrees at 8 bases. Unmatched junction bases numbered 10, after V lost 10 bases and J lost 5 bases. The germline V gene encodes CDR1 MGHDK and CDR2 SYGVNS. This CDR3 comprises 13 residues. The CDR3 loop is CATSAGGFHEQYF. The CDR3 DNA reads as TGTGCCACCTCGGCAGGGGGCTTCCACGAGCAGTACTTC.

There are a few counts of this clonotype. The chain links TRBV4-1 to TRBJ2-7; no firm D call. The length of the CDR3 is 15 residues. With 4 bases removed from V and 2 bases from J, the gap between germline ends came to 15 bases. From germline, CDR1 is MGHRA and CDR2 YSYEKL. CDR3 bases: TGCGCCAGCAGCCCCGACGTAGGTTTTACCTACGAGCAGTACTTC. Translating it yields CASSPDVGFTYEQYF.

This chain uses TRBV7-9 with TRBJ2-5; weak D call: TRBD2 (5 bases). The CDR3 is made up of 15 amino acids. V was trimmed by 5 bases and J by 2 bases, leaving 15 bases between them. Looked up from germline, CDR1 is SEHNR and CDR2 is FQNEAQ (reference sequence). CDR3 sequence: CASSPRGRRQETQYF. Here the CDR3 DNA reads TGTGCCAGCAGCCCCCGAGGGCGGAGACAAGAGACCCAGTACTTC.

The gene calls are TRBV30 and TRBJ2-6, with D perhaps TRBD2 (6 bases). The CDR3 is 16 amino acids. Germline CDR1 reads GTSNPN; CDR2 reads SVGIG (reference sequence). The V end was cut by 2 bases, the J end by 0 bases, with 11 bases between. The CDR3 is CAWSIGRTSGANVLTF. Written as DNA, the CDR3 is TGTGCCTGGAGTATAGGGAGGACCTCTGGGGCCAACGTCCTGACTTTC.